The T cell receptor beta chain described here comes from a study of OX40 agonist ivuxolimab in advanced cancers. The overall study: With ivuxolimab, an agonistic anti-OX40 (CD134) antibody, patients were treated.

Germline V lookup: CDR1 MDHEN, CDR2 SYDVKM. J lost 1 base, V lost 6 bases, and 11 bases had no gene match. The CDR3 sequence is 18 residues long. Autoimmune disease history or systemic immunosuppression led to patients being barred. Repertoires were generated with immunoSEQ multiplex PCR, while TCRdb's copy carries only in-frame clones and drops some. The sample yields over 15,000 clones, about 86% seen once. This chain links TRBV28 with TRBJ2-6; 8 bases align to TRBD1. The material was CD4+ or CD8+ T cells sorted from blood, obtained in a trial of the OX40 agonist ivuxolimab. The clonotype comes from an adult with an advanced solid tumor such as melanoma, head and neck, liver or kidney cancer. CDR3 loop: CASRPRQGRGSGANVLTF. CDR3 DNA sequence: TGTGCCAGCAGGCCTCGACAGGGGCGGGGTTCTGGGGCCAACGTCCTGACTTTC.